The rows below give T cell receptor beta chains drawn from one sample of a study of beta chain features in type 1 diabetes. The assay was immunoSEQ multiplex PCR, and TCRdb's table has in-frame clones only and misses some. This table has approximately 58,000 clones, 55% to 70% appearing once. Sequencing input: stem cell memory CD4+ T cells from blood. The receptors here all came from a woman aged 25 to 39 with type 1 diabetes. Both conserved end residues are part of each CDR3. The order of the fields is V gene, J gene, CDR3 protein.

>TRBV11-2|TRBJ2-7
CASSSQRGAYEQYF
>TRBV4-2|TRBJ2-6
CASSLNPLEGANVLTF
>TRBV9|TRBJ2-3
CASSVLAEPRDTQYF
>TRBV7-9|TRBJ2-5
CASSLGQVAQETQYF
>TRBV19|TRBJ2-6
CASSRGQGSGANVLTF
>TRBV7-9|TRBJ2-7
CASSDSTGVDEQYF
>TRBV5-1|TRBJ2-2
CASSLATRTTGELFF
>TRBV14|TRBJ2-7
CASSTDRASSYEQYF
>TRBV2|TRBJ1-2
CASSEAQGAGYTF
>TRBV5-1|-
CASSFTQTGSPFEQYF
>TRBV27|TRBJ1-1
CASSLLDTSEAFF
>TRBV28|TRBJ2-7
CASSAAGLASSYEQYF
>TRBV10-3|TRBJ2-1
CAISGTSGNNEQFF
>TRBV27|TRBJ1-5
CASSSGKTGSHQPQHF
>TRBV29-1|TRBJ2-5
CSVGQGGETQYF
>TRBV7-8|TRBJ1-1
CASIGRQTMNTEAFF
>TRBV19|TRBJ2-3
CASSQRGLARDTQYF
>TRBV6-6|TRBJ2-7
CASSTDISYEQYF
>TRBV5-4|TRBJ2-1
CASRLDIVAGYNEQFF
>TRBV4-1|TRBJ2-7
CASSPIARSSYEQYF
>TRBV5-4|TRBJ2-1
CASSLAYTSGLGEQFF
>TRBV9|TRBJ2-1
CASSEGGLAGVSEQFF
>TRBV5-1|TRBJ2-7
CASSLTGYEQYF
>TRBV30|TRBJ1-1
CAWSLTREAFF
>TRBV11-3|TRBJ1-3
CASSFNGGNTIYF
>TRBV18|TRBJ2-5
CASSPGMAGGPQETQYF
>TRBV30|TRBJ1-5
CAWSSRGNQPQHF
>TRBV10-3|TRBJ1-1
CAISSAGPLNTEAFF
>TRBV5-1|TRBJ2-1
CASTPSGGNEQFF
>TRBV29-1|TRBJ2-3
CSGLAEYTDTQYF
>TRBV6-6|TRBJ1-5
CASSSPGGSNQPQHF
>TRBV9|TRBJ2-1
CASSAPPSGIYNEQFF
>TRBV7-8|TRBJ2-5
CASSHGTGGQETQYF
>TRBV28|TRBJ1-1
CASSDLPGLEAFF
>TRBV5-1|TRBJ2-5
CASSLASGQETQYF
>TRBV10-3|TRBJ1-1
CAISESSGGGGNTEAFF
>TRBV7-3|TRBJ2-1
CASSLSGASGERNEQFF